A single sample is the source of the 12 T cell receptor beta chains below, sequenced in a study of T cells in Graves' hyperthyroidism and ophthalmopathy. RNA transcripts gave rise to amplified TCR beta CDR3 regions. The study used the HTBI primer set for a first-round RT-PCR of the TCR CDR3. TCRdb independently ran MiXCR on the multiplex PCR reads; one entry per CDR3 protein. The sample holds 350,000 to 450,000 distinct CDR3 sequences, more than 12% seen once. Source material: blood. Every receptor here comes from a man aged 50-60 years with Graves' ophthalmopathy.

This clonotype was detected a few times. The V gene is TRBV15, the J gene TRBJ2-1, with 10 bases fitting TRBD2. The CDR3 contains 15 residues. The ends lost 3 bases at V and 3 bases at J; junction bases unmatched: 2. The V gene's germline CDR1 is LNHNV and CDR2 YYDKDF (reference sequence). The DNA for the CDR3 is TGTGCCACCAGCAGGGCTAGCGGGAGCTACAATGAGCAGTTCTTC. It is translated as CATSRASGSYNEQFF.

CDR3 nucleotides: TGTGCCAGCAGCTCCCTACCCCATGCAGGGGACTATGGCTACACCTTC. Residues: CASSSLPHAGDYGYTF. The rearrangement links TRBV7-8 to TRBJ1-2, with D possibly being TRBD1 (6 bases). Trimming took 4 bases from V and 3 from J, leaving 18 bases between them. The CDR3 is made up of 16 amino acids. CDR1 and CDR2 (germline): SGHVS, FQNEAQ.

The chain carries TRBV7-2 and TRBJ1-1; the D gene is possibly TRBD1 (5 bases). CDR1 is SGHTA, CDR2 FQGNSA, per germline. The CDR3 has 15 amino acids. Trimming shortened V by 5 bases and J by 5 bases, and 18 bases separated the two germline ends. The CDR3 coding sequence is TGTGCCAGCAGCCCCCGGGACGGATTAGATACTGAAGCTTTCTTT. Translation: CASSPRDGLDTEAFF.

Only a few counts were recorded for this clonotype. A much larger clone differs by one base, so this may be a read error. V usage is TRBV12-3 or TRBV12-4 and J usage is TRBJ2-2; 10 bases are shared with TRBD2. This CDR3 is built from 16 residues. V shed 6 bases and J 7 bases; nucleotides not matched to a gene: 11. The CDR3 nucleotides are TGTGCCAGCAGCCTACTAGCGGGACCGCTCAGCGGGGAGCTGTTTTTT. Protein: CASSLLAGPLSGELFF.

This clonotype occurred many times. The rearrangement uses TRBV12-3 or TRBV12-4 and TRBJ2-1; D uncertain. V was clipped by 4 bases and J by 11 bases, with 9 bases between them. CDR3 length: 11 residues. The CDR3 bases are TGTGCCAGCAGTTATGGCCGTAAGCAGTTCTTC. It specifies CASSYGRKQFF.

This clonotype was counted at least ten times. V gene TRBV24-1 combines with J gene TRBJ2-3; D gene ambiguous. V shed 4 bases and J shed 2 bases, with 9 bases lying between them. The CDR3 length is 14 residues. In germline, CDR1 is KGHDR, CDR2 SFDVKD. CDR3 sequence (DNA): TGTGCCACCAGTGAGGGTGGGAACACAGATACGCAGTATTTT. This codes for CATSEGGNTDTQYF.

This clonotype was recorded many times. The rearrangement joins TRBV12-3 or TRBV12-4 to TRBJ1-6, with unresolved D. V gave up 5 bases and J gave up 9 bases, with 11 bases separating them. CDR3 length: 13 residues. The CDR3 protein is CASSPDPVSPLHF. The CDR3 DNA reads as TGTGCCAGCAGTCCAGACCCGGTTTCACCCCTCCACTTT.

This clonotype was recorded a few times. The chain joins TRBV6-1 to TRBJ2-5, with 13 nucleotides matching TRBD2. The V segment lost 6 bases and the J segment 4 bases; nucleotides outside the gene matches: 8. Germline loops: CDR1 MNHNS, CDR2 SASEGT. The CDR3 is 16 amino acids. This CDR3 is CASRKTGTSGTETQYF. CDR3 DNA: TGTGCCAGCAGAAAGACCGGGACTAGCGGGACAGAGACCCAGTACTTC.

This clonotype was picked up a small number of times. V and J are TRBV12-3 or TRBV12-4 and TRBJ1-6, with TRBD1 matching over 7 bases. V shed 6 bases and J 9 bases; nucleotides not matched to a gene: 8. The CDR3 is 14 amino acids. The CDR3 DNA sequence: TGTGCCAGCAGACAACAGGGGCTTAGTTCACCCCTCCACTTT. Protein: CASRQQGLSSPLHF.

This clonotype was observed many times. CDR3 in amino acids: CASSRPPYEQYF. CDR3 DNA sequence: TGTGCCAGCTCTAGACCCCCCTACGAGCAGTACTTC. The gene calls are TRBV30 and TRBJ2-7; D gene unclear. Trimming cost V 8 bases and J 2 bases, with 13 bases left between them. CDR3 length equals 12 residues. Germline CDR1 reads GTSNPN; CDR2 reads SVGIG (reference sequence).

This clonotype has more than one count but fewer than ten. CDR3 DNA sequence: TGTGCCAGCAGTTTAGACCCACAGACCCAGTACTTC. It specifies CASSLDPQTQYF. This sequence joins TRBV28 and TRBJ2-5; D uncertain. The germline V gene has CDR1 MDHEN and CDR2 SYDVKM. The CDR3 is 12 residues long. The V and J ends lost 2 bases and 6 bases respectively, with 7 bases between them.

In its sample, this clonotype was seen many times. This chain links TRBV20-1 with TRBJ2-5; TRBD2 aligns across 9 bases. Germline assignment: CDR1 DFQATT and CDR2 SNEGSKA (reference sequence). The CDR3 is made up of 14 amino acids. V trimming: 3 bases; J trimming: 5 bases; junction bases outside the gene matches: 7. The CDR3 coding sequence is TGCAGTGCTAGGACTAGCGGTTCTGCCGAGACCCAGTACTTC. Translated: CSARTSGSAETQYF.